Below, 24 T cell receptor beta chains from the same sample are listed, as sequenced in a study of blood T cell repertoires in COVID-19. Libraries were prepared by immunoSEQ multiplex PCR; TCRdb keeps only in-frame clonotypes and omits some of them. The sample includes 200,000 to 300,000 clones, 85% to 90% of them seen just once. Sequenced sample: peripheral blood. The receptors come from a woman aged 40 to 50 who had recovered from COVID-19.

The CDR3 region has the DNA TGTGCCAGCAGTTACGATACAGGGGTGGTGGAGACCCAGTACTTC. Amino acids: CASSYDTGVVETQYF. The rearrangement uses TRBV6-5 and TRBJ2-5; 7 positions match TRBD1. V lost 2 bases, J lost 5 bases, and 8 bases stayed unmatched. The germline V gene encodes CDR1 MNHEY and CDR2 SVGAGI. This CDR3 spans 15 amino acids.

This clone was detected ten times or more. V gene TRBV5-6 combines with J gene TRBJ2-7; 7 nucleotides line up with TRBD2. With 0 bases clipped from V and 1 base from J, the junction kept 4 bases outside the gene matches. The CDR3 totals 15 residues. Germline V gene lookup returns CDR1 SGHDT and CDR2 YYEEEE. DNA for the CDR3: TGTGCCAGCAGCTTGGCGGGAGGCGTGTCCTACGAGCAGTACTTC. As protein: CASSLAGGVSYEQYF.

The rearrangement links TRBV6-6 to TRBJ2-7, with 7 bases identical to TRBD1. CDR1 is MNHNY, CDR2 SVGAGI, per germline (reference sequence). This CDR3 is built from 12 residues. The ends lost 6 bases at V and 3 bases at J; junction bases unmatched: 2. CDR3 region: CASSSGGYEQYF. CDR3 DNA: TGTGCCAGCAGCTCAGGGGGCTACGAGCAGTACTTC.

This clone has more than one count but fewer than ten. The chain has TRBV11-2 and TRBJ1-4; no firm D call. Trimming stripped 6 bases from V and 8 bases from J, with 16 bases between. The CDR3 covers 14 residues. CDR1 and CDR2 (germline): SGHAT, FQNNGV. CDR3 in amino acids: CASSPPGLREKLFF. The CDR3 DNA reads as TGTGCCAGCAGTCCCCCGGGTCTGAGGGAAAAACTGTTTTTT.

The table lists this clone with a count of one. The V call is TRBV30, the J call TRBJ1-6, with a tentative D call TRBD1 (6 bases). The germline V gene encodes CDR1 GTSNPN and CDR2 SVGIG (reference sequence). The CDR3 loop spans 14 amino acids. V dropped 4 bases and J dropped 6 bases, with 13 bases sitting between them. The CDR3 spells CAWTRRGGNSPLHF. The CDR3 nucleotides read TGTGCCTGGACCCGGAGAGGGGGTAATTCACCCCTCCACTTT.

The CDR3 nucleotides are TGTGCCAGCAGTTACACTAGCGGGTCCAGCTCCTACGAGCAGTACTTC. This gives the protein CASSYTSGSSSYEQYF. The J gene is TRBJ2-7, the V gene TRBV7-2, with 9 bases that match TRBD2. This CDR3 is 16 amino acids long. The germline V gene has CDR1 SGHTA and CDR2 FQGNSA. Unmatched junction bases numbered 9, after V lost 6 bases and J lost 0 bases. Combining the CDR3 with reference TRBV7-2 and TRBJ2-7 gives the whole variable domain GAGVSQSPSNKVTEKGKDVELRCDPISGHTALYWYRQSLGQGLEFLIYFQGNSAPDKSGLPSDRFSAERTGGSVSTLTIQRTQQEDSAVYLCASSYTSGSSSYEQYFGPGTRLTVT.

The chain is built from TRBV18 and TRBJ2-4; 9 nucleotides match TRBD1. Trimming removed 3 bases from V and 2 bases from J; junction bases left unmatched: 11. Per germline, CDR1 KGHSH and CDR2 LQKENI. There are 18 residues in the CDR3. The CDR3 here is CASSPEDRGTGTKNIQYF. The CDR3 region has the DNA TGTGCCAGCTCACCCGAGGACAGGGGAACTGGGACCAAAAACATTCAGTACTTC.

J is TRBJ2-4 and V is TRBV2; a weak D match, TRBD2 (5 bases). Germline V gene lookup returns CDR1 SNHLY and CDR2 FYNNEI. Trimming removed 7 bases from V and 4 bases from J, with 14 bases in between. This CDR3 has 14 amino acids. The DNA of the CDR3 is TGTGCCAGCACCGGTGTTGGGGAGAAAAACATTCAGTACTTC. It translates to CASTGVGEKNIQYF. Based on the CDR3 plus reference TRBV2 and TRBJ2-4, the full variable domain is EPEVTQTPSHQVTQMGQEVILRCVPISNHLYFYWYRQILGQKVEFLVSFYNNEISEKSEIFDDQFSVERPDGSNFTLKIRSTKLEDSAMYFCASTGVGEKNIQYFGAGTRLSVL.

The CDR3: CASSQGGRVGTGELFF. The CDR3 region has the DNA TGTGCCAGCAGCCAAGGCGGGAGAGTTGGCACCGGGGAGCTGTTTTTT. This sequence joins TRBV14 and TRBJ2-2; TRBD2 matches at 7 bases. The CDR3 runs to 16 residues. The germline gives CDR1 SGHDN, CDR2 FVKESK. The trim removed 1 base at V and 4 bases at J, leaving 6 bases unmatched.

This clone was picked up one time. The CDR3 protein is CASSLGAGGPGEQYF. Here the CDR3 DNA reads TGCGCCAGCAGCTTGGGTGCGGGAGGGCCTGGTGAGCAGTACTTC. This chain joins TRBV5-1 and TRBJ2-7, with 9 positions matching TRBD2. The trim removed 0 bases at V and 7 bases at J, leaving 8 bases unmatched. The CDR3 loop spans 15 amino acids. CDR1 is SGHRS, CDR2 YFSETQ, per germline.

This clone was detected once. The genes are TRBV10-3 and TRBJ2-7; 8 nucleotides align to TRBD1. V dropped 6 bases and J dropped 3; count of bases not matched to a gene: 4. The CDR3 runs 13 residues. The germline V gene encodes CDR1 ENHRY and CDR2 SYGVKD. The CDR3 coding sequence is TGTGCCATCAGGTCAGACAGGGGCTACGAGCAGTACTTC. This sequence encodes CAIRSDRGYEQYF.

J is TRBJ1-2 and V is TRBV18; D is unresolved. This CDR3 region has 13 residues. Germline CDR1 is KGHSH and CDR2 is LQKENI. The V and J ends lost 6 bases and 4 bases respectively, with 12 bases between them. In nucleotides, the CDR3 is TGTGCCAGCTCCCCCGGGGAGTTCTATGGCTACACCTTC. This translates into CASSPGEFYGYTF.

V is TRBV13 and J is TRBJ2-5, with 9 positions matching TRBD1. V was pared by 5 bases and J by 6 bases, with 10 bases of the junction left unmatched. The length of the CDR3 is 15 residues. CDR1 and CDR2 from the germline V gene are PRHDT and FYEKMQ (reference sequence). For the CDR3, the DNA is TGTGCCAGCAGCCCCACGGACAGGGGAGAGAAGACCCAGTACTTC. Amino acids: CASSPTDRGEKTQYF.

A single count supports this clone. The chain uses TRBV9 and TRBJ2-7, with D possibly matching TRBD1 (5 bases). V was pared by 4 bases and J by 1 base, with 18 bases between. The CDR3 is made up of 16 amino acids. Germline CDR1 reads SGDLS; CDR2 reads YYNGEE. The CDR3 region has the DNA TGTGCCAGCAGCCTCTTGAGTGGGGCCTTGTCCTACGAGCAGTACTTC. Residues: CASSLLSGALSYEQYF.

This clone was counted once. Written as DNA, the CDR3 is TGTGCCAGCAGCTTTGTCAGGGACAATGAGCAGTTCTTC. Encoded protein: CASSFVRDNEQFF. The chain combines TRBV11-2 with TRBJ2-1; D perhaps matches TRBD1 (5 bases). V lost 3 bases and J 5 bases, leaving 8 bases between the germline ends. Germline CDR1 SGHAT, CDR2 FQNNGV. The CDR3 sequence is 13 residues long.

The gene calls are TRBV1 and TRBJ2-1; TRBD2, the D gene given by the table, was not confirmed from the DNA. TRBV1 is annotated as a pseudogene. The CDR3 covers 18 residues. The chain's CDR3 is CTSSQDAPRGGSGDEQFF. The CDR3 DNA sequence: TGCACCAGCAGCCAAGATGCCCCCCGGGGCGGGAGCGGGGATGAGCAGTTCTTC.

The chain uses TRBV25-1 and TRBJ1-4; possible D gene TRBD1, 6 bases. Looked up from germline, CDR1 is MGHDK and CDR2 is SYGVNS. The CDR3 contains 12 residues. Trimming left V 3 bases short and J 12 bases short, with 11 bases between. The CDR3: CASSEGGQELFF. The DNA of the CDR3 is TGTGCCAGCAGTGAGGGGGGGCAGGAACTGTTTTTT.

V usage is TRBV14 and J usage is TRBJ2-7; 9 bases align to TRBD2. V dropped 4 bases and J dropped 4; count of bases not matched to a gene: 8. This CDR3 is built from 15 residues. Germline CDR1 reads SGHDN; CDR2 reads FVKESK. The CDR3 loop is CASSPVAGAGYEQYF. Written as DNA, the CDR3 is TGTGCCAGCAGCCCCGTAGCGGGAGCGGGGTACGAGCAGTACTTC.

The V gene is TRBV2, the J gene TRBJ2-1; 15 bases align to TRBD2. CDR1 SNHLY and CDR2 FYNNEI come from the germline V gene. This CDR3 region has 15 residues. With V trimmed by 4 bases and J by 7 bases, 2 bases remained unmatched. The DNA of the CDR3 is TGTGCCAGCAGTGGGACTAGCGGGAGGGGGAATGAGCAGTTCTTC. Translating gives CASSGTSGRGNEQFF.

The chain links TRBV19 to TRBJ2-3; possible D gene TRBD2, 6 bases. The CDR3 runs to 15 residues. V dropped 8 bases and J dropped 6 bases, with 21 bases sitting between them. Germline CDR1 LNHDA, CDR2 SQIVND (reference sequence). CDR3 DNA: TGTGCCAGTTCAGTTACGGGGGTTTATTCTGATACGCAGTATTTT. Protein: CASSVTGVYSDTQYF. Using reference TRBV19 and TRBJ2-3 for the parts outside the CDR3, the full variable domain is DGGITQSPKYLFRKEGQNVTLSCEQNLNHDAMYWYRQDPGQGLRLIYYSQIVNDFQKGDIAEGYSVSREKKESFPLTVTSAQKNPTAFYLCASSVTGVYSDTQYFGPGTRLTVL.

V is TRBV29-1 and J is TRBJ1-5; tentatively, D is TRBD1 (5 bases). This CDR3 spans 12 amino acids. Trimming removed 1 base from V and 11 bases from J, with 12 bases in between. The germline V gene has CDR1 SQVTM and CDR2 ANQGSEA. The CDR3 DNA is TGCAGCGTTGAAGTAACCGGACAATCCCAGCATTTT. Its protein product is CSVEVTGQSQHF.

The rearrangement joins TRBV5-1 to TRBJ1-3; D is uncertain. CDR3 size: 14 residues. The V gene's germline CDR1 is SGHRS and CDR2 YFSETQ. The V gene lost 6 bases and the J gene lost 0 bases, with 10 bases spanning the gap. DNA of the CDR3: TGCGCCAGCAAACGGAGCTCCTCTGGAAACACCATATATTTT. Translation: CASKRSSSGNTIYF.

V gene TRBV2 combines with J gene TRBJ1-4, with 9 bases aligning to TRBD1. Germline V gene data show CDR1 as SNHLY and CDR2 as FYNNEI. V dropped 7 bases and J dropped 4; count of bases not matched to a gene: 13. The CDR3 is 17 residues long. This CDR3 reads CASTGTGHTWGNEKLFF. The CDR3 coding sequence is TGTGCCAGCACCGGGACAGGGCACACGTGGGGTAATGAAAAACTGTTTTTT.

The chain carries TRBV7-9 and TRBJ2-1; 8 positions agree with TRBD2. The CDR3 totals 12 residues. Germline V gives CDR1 SEHNR, CDR2 FQNEAQ (reference sequence). The ends lost 5 bases at V and 12 bases at J; junction bases unmatched: 6. CDR3 DNA sequence: TGTGCCAGCAGCCAGAGCCGGGAGGGGCAGTTCTTC. This sequence encodes CASSQSREGQFF. The entire variable domain, with the rest obtained from reference TRBV7-9 and TRBJ2-1, is as follows: DTGVSQNPRHKITKRGQNVTFRCDPISEHNRLYWYRQTLGQGPEFLTYFQNEAQLEKSRLLSDRFSAERPKGSFSTLEIQRTEQGDSAMYLCASSQSREGQFFGPGTRLTVL.